The 21 T cell receptor beta chains below come from one sample, sequenced in a study of T cells in Graves' hyperthyroidism and ophthalmopathy. RNA transcripts provided the source from which TCR beta CDR3 regions were amplified. The primer set for the first-round RT-PCR of the TCR CDR3 was HTBI. TCRdb recomputed calls from the multiplex PCR reads with MiXCR, one row per CDR3 protein. The sample records a few hundred thousand distinct CDR3 sequences, approximately 14% being singletons. Sequenced input: blood. All receptors derive from a young woman with Graves' hyperthyroidism.

The chain couples TRBV6-1 to TRBJ2-7, with a tentative D call TRBD1 (5 bases). Trimming took 7 bases from V and 3 from J, leaving 25 bases between them. The length of the CDR3 is 17 residues. CDR1 and CDR2 from the germline V gene are MNHNS and SASEGT. For the CDR3, the DNA is TGTGCCAGCAATTTAGGGGTAGAATTTGTTGGTCTCTACGAGCAGTACTTC. It yields the protein CASNLGVEFVGLYEQYF.

This clonotype was counted at least ten times. This sequence joins TRBV28 and TRBJ1-1, with no clear D. This CDR3 has 15 amino acids. Germline V gene lookup returns CDR1 MDHEN and CDR2 SYDVKM. V was shortened by 5 bases and J by 0 bases, with 13 bases between the two germline ends. The CDR3 protein is CASSPRQAVNTEAFF. The CDR3 DNA sequence: TGTGCCAGCAGTCCTCGGCAGGCCGTGAACACTGAAGCTTTCTTT.

This clonotype was detected ten times or more. The V and J genes are TRBV19 and TRBJ1-1; no firm D call. Germline CDR1 and CDR2: LNHDA and SQIVND (reference sequence). The CDR3 extends over 16 amino acids. V was clipped by 3 bases and J by 1 base, with 15 bases between them. The CDR3 is CASSIYSRSRNTEAFF. As DNA, the CDR3 is TGTGCCAGTAGTATCTATAGCCGCTCCAGGAACACTGAAGCTTTCTTT.

This clonotype was seen ten or more times. The chain employs TRBV3-1 and TRBJ2-7; D remains unclear. The CDR3 has 13 amino acids. Germline assignment: CDR1 LGHDT and CDR2 YNNKEL (reference sequence). V dropped 1 base and J dropped 4 bases, with 8 bases sitting between them. In DNA form, the CDR3 reads TGTGCCAGCAGCCAAGCGCCCTTATACGAGCAGTACTTC. It yields the protein CASSQAPLYEQYF.

The V and J genes are TRBV7-8 and TRBJ1-2, with D hard to call. The V gene's germline CDR1 is SGHVS and CDR2 FQNEAQ. The CDR3 runs to 16 residues. Trimming removed 5 bases from V and 6 bases from J, with 22 bases in between. CDR3 in DNA: TGTGCCAGCAGCGCCCGCCTTGGGCCCACTCGGGATGGCTACACCTTC. Translated: CASSARLGPTRDGYTF. Looking up the rest from reference TRBV7-8 and TRBJ1-2 gives the full variable domain: GAGVSQSPRYKVAKRGQDVALRCDPISGHVSLFWYQQALGQGPEFLTYFQNEAQLDKSGLPSDRFFAERPEGSVSTLKIQRTQQEDSAVYLCASSARLGPTRDGYTFGSGTRLTVV.

The sample holds many counts of this clonotype. CDR3 nucleotides: TGTGCCGAACGGGGCCCAGGGGGCGGTTCACCCCTCCACTTT. It specifies CAERGPGGGSPLHF. The V gene is TRBV6-1, the J gene TRBJ1-6; 8 positions match TRBD1. Germline V gene data show CDR1 as MNHNS and CDR2 as SASEGT. V was pared by 11 bases and J by 9 bases, with 12 bases of the junction left unmatched. There are 14 residues in the CDR3.

Ten or more counts support this clonotype. The V and J genes are TRBV7-9 and TRBJ1-2, with D unclear. V gave up 5 bases and J gave up 4 bases, with 11 bases separating them. Germline V gene data show CDR1 as SEHNR and CDR2 as FQNEAQ (reference sequence). The CDR3 has 13 residues. For the CDR3, the DNA is TGTGCCAGCAGCCGGGAGGGTCTCTATGGCTACACCTTC. This sequence encodes CASSREGLYGYTF.

The table lists this clonotype with many counts. The V gene is TRBV7-2, the J gene TRBJ2-5; the D gene is possibly TRBD2 (7 bases). Germline V gene lookup returns CDR1 SGHTA and CDR2 FQGNSA. The CDR3 sequence is 13 residues long. Trimming cost V 8 bases and J 2 bases, with 12 bases left between them. The CDR3 here is CASGRGAQETQYF. CDR3 in DNA: TGTGCCAGCGGACGGGGGGCACAAGAGACCCAGTACTTC.

The chain has TRBV19 and TRBJ1-1; 7 bases map to TRBD1. The CDR3 has 15 amino acids. Germline assignment: CDR1 LNHDA and CDR2 SQIVND (reference sequence). Germline trimming cut 3 bases from V and 4 bases from J; bases unmatched to any gene: 8. Written as DNA, the CDR3 is TGTGCCAGTAGTATCCTCGCAGGGGGAAGCACTGAAGCTTTCTTT. Its protein product is CASSILAGGSTEAFF.

This clonotype was detected a few times. The genes are TRBV6-2 or TRBV6-3 and TRBJ2-7, with D perhaps matching TRBD1 (5 bases). Per the germline V gene, CDR1 is MNHEY and CDR2 is SVGEGT. The V and J ends lost 5 bases and 5 bases respectively, with 10 bases between them. There are 12 residues in the CDR3. The CDR3 spells CASSHQGNEQYF. The CDR3 DNA sequence: TGTGCCAGCAGTCATCAGGGCAACGAGCAGTACTTC.

The CDR3 is CSANSGRVYNSPLHF. The CDR3 bases are TGCAGTGCCAATAGTGGCAGGGTATATAATTCACCCCTCCACTTT. The genes are TRBV20-1 and TRBJ1-6, with D perhaps matching TRBD1 (5 bases). Germline lookup yields CDR1 DFQATT and CDR2 SNEGSKA (reference sequence). The CDR3 is 15 residues long. V was clipped by 6 bases and J by 4 bases, with 16 bases between them.

This clonotype was picked up many times. The chain links TRBV12-3 or TRBV12-4 to TRBJ1-1, with TRBD1 matching 9 bases. The junction had 12 bases not matched to a gene; V was cut back by 5 bases and J by 5 bases. This CDR3 contains 16 residues. CDR3 bases: TGTGCCAGCAGTGTGGACAGGGGATCTTACAGAACTGAAGCTTTCTTT. It encodes CASSVDRGSYRTEAFF.

V gene TRBV28 combines with J gene TRBJ1-2; D unclear. V lost 6 bases, J lost 5 bases, and 10 bases lay in between. Germline V gives CDR1 MDHEN, CDR2 SYDVKM. The CDR3 extends over 12 amino acids. The CDR3 DNA is TGTGCCAGCAGCGTCACAAGATATGGCTACACCTTC. Amino acids: CASSVTRYGYTF.

This clonotype was observed once. This chain links TRBV15 with TRBJ1-5; D might be TRBD1 (5 bases). Germline V gene data show CDR1 as LNHNV and CDR2 as YYDKDF (reference sequence). The CDR3 contains 15 residues. Between the trimmed V and J ends, which lost 0 bases and 6 bases, there was a span of 12 bases. This CDR3 is CATSRDKGTGQPQHF. The CDR3 bases are TGTGCCACCAGCAGAGATAAGGGGACTGGTCAGCCCCAGCATTTT. The entire variable domain, with the rest obtained from reference TRBV15 and TRBJ1-5, is as follows: DAMVIQNPRYQVTQFGKPVTLSCSQTLNHNVMYWYQQKSSQAPKLLFHYYDKDFNNEADTPDNFQSRRPNTSFCFLDIRSPGLGDTAMYLCATSRDKGTGQPQHFGDGTRLSIL.

This clonotype has ten or more counts. This chain joins TRBV5-1 and TRBJ2-4; D gene ambiguous. Trimming cost V 5 bases and J 9 bases, with 18 bases left between them. Germline lookup yields CDR1 SGHRS and CDR2 YFSETQ. CDR3 length: 14 amino acids. The CDR3 DNA follows: TGCGCCAGCAGTCCCACCAATATGGCTAGCATTCAGTACTTC. Its translation: CASSPTNMASIQYF.

This clonotype was observed at least ten times. This rearrangement joins TRBV2 to TRBJ2-7, with D unresolved. From germline, CDR1 is SNHLY and CDR2 FYNNEI. Deletions cut 4 bases from V and 3 bases from J, with 10 bases between. CDR3 length: 13 residues. The CDR3 is CASSATMSYEQYF. The CDR3 DNA follows: TGTGCCAGCAGTGCCACGATGAGCTACGAGCAGTACTTC.

This clonotype appeared many times. The chain couples TRBV29-1 to TRBJ1-2, with D tentatively TRBD1 (6 bases). The V and J ends lost 2 bases and 8 bases respectively, with 9 bases between them. Germline V lookup: CDR1 SQVTM, CDR2 ANQGSEA. This CDR3 comprises 11 residues. The DNA for the CDR3 is TGCAGCGTTGAAACAGGGCGAGGCTACACCTTC. Protein sequence: CSVETGRGYTF. The whole variable domain, remainder taken from reference TRBV29-1 and TRBJ1-2, is SAVISQKPSRDICQRGTSLTIQCQVDSQVTMMFWYRQQPGQSLTLIATANQGSEATYESGFVIDKFPISRPNLTFSTLTVSNMSPEDSSIYLCSVETGRGYTFGSGTRLTVV.

The chain employs TRBV4-3 and TRBJ2-2; no firm D call. The germline V gene has CDR1 LGHNA and CDR2 YSLEER. This CDR3 contains 15 residues. The V and J ends lost 1 base and 5 bases respectively, with 11 bases between them. The CDR3 spells CASSQGVRVTGELFF. CDR3 nucleotide sequence: TGCGCCAGCAGCCAAGGTGTTCGGGTTACCGGGGAGCTGTTTTTT.

There are many counts of this clonotype. The chain couples TRBV28 to TRBJ1-5; TRBD1 agrees at 8 bases. V lost 4 bases to trimming and J lost 4 bases; unmatched junction nucleotides: 12. CDR1 and CDR2 (germline): MDHEN, SYDVKM. The CDR3 loop spans 17 amino acids. DNA for the CDR3: TGTGCCAGCAGTTCCGAGAGGACGGGACAGGCAAATCAGCCCCAGCATTTT. It encodes CASSSERTGQANQPQHF. The full variable domain, in which reference TRBV28 and TRBJ1-5 provide the parts outside the CDR3, is DVKVTQSSRYLVKRTGEKVFLECVQDMDHENMFWYRQDPGLGLRLIYFSYDVKMKEKGDIPEGYSVSREKKERFSLILESASTNQTSMYLCASSSERTGQANQPQHFGDGTRLSIL.

The table lists this clonotype with a few counts. The rearrangement joins TRBV20-1 to TRBJ2-1, with 14 bases identical to TRBD2. CDR3 length: 15 residues. V lost 7 bases, J lost 7 bases, and 9 bases stayed unmatched. Germline V CDR1 and CDR2: DFQATT, SNEGSKA (reference sequence). CDR3 in DNA: TGCAGTGGAAGTCCGGGACTAGCGGGAGTAAATGAGCAGTTCTTC. Its translation is CSGSPGLAGVNEQFF.

The chain links TRBV24-1 to TRBJ2-7, with TRBD2 as a possible D gene (5 bases). V was trimmed by 5 bases and J by 6 bases, leaving 19 bases between them. Looked up from germline, CDR1 is KGHDR and CDR2 is SFDVKD. CDR3 size: 15 residues. Written as DNA, the CDR3 is TGTGCCACCAGTGCGAGCGGACGGACGTTCAGCGAGCAGTACTTC. Translation: CATSASGRTFSEQYF.